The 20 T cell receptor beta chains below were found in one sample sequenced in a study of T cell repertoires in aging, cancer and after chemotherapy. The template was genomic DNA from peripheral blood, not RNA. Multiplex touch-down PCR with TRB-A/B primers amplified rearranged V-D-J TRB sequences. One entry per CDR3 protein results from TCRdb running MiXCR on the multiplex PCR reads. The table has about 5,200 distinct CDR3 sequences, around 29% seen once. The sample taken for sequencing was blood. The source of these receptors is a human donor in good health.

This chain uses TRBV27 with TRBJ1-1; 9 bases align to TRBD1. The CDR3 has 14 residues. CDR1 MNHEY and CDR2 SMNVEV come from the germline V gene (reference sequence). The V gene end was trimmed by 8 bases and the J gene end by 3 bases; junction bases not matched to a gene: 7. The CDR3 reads CASHRGRLDTEAFF. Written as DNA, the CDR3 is TGTGCCAGCCACAGGGGGCGCCTGGACACTGAAGCTTTCTTT.

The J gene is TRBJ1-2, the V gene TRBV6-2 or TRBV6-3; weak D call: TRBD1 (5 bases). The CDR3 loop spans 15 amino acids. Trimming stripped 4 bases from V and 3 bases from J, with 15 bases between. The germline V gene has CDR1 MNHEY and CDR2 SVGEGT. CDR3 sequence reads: CASSSIKGGDYGYTF. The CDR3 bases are TGTGCCAGCAGTTCTATAAAAGGAGGGGACTATGGCTACACCTTC.

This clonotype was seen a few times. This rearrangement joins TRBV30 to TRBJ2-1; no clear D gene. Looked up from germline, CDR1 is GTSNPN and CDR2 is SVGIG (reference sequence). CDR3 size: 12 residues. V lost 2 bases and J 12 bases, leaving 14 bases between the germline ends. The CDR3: CAWSSLHVSQFF. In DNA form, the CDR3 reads TGTGCCTGGAGTTCCCTACACGTGTCGCAGTTCTTC.

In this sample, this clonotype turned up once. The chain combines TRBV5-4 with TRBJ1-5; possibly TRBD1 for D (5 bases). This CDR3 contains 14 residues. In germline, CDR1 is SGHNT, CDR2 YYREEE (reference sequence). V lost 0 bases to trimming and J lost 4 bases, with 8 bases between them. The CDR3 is CASSLGGRNQPQHF. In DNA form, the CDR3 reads TGTGCCAGCAGCTTGGGGGGCCGTAATCAGCCCCAGCATTTT.

The CDR3 protein is CASNGHSLYNEQFF. For the CDR3, the DNA is TGTGCCAGCAACGGTCATAGTCTTTACAATGAGCAGTTCTTC. The V gene is TRBV28, the J gene TRBJ2-1; D call uncertain. V lost 7 bases and J 4 bases, leaving 14 bases between the germline ends. Germline V gene sequence: CDR1 MDHEN, CDR2 SYDVKM. This CDR3 has 14 amino acids.

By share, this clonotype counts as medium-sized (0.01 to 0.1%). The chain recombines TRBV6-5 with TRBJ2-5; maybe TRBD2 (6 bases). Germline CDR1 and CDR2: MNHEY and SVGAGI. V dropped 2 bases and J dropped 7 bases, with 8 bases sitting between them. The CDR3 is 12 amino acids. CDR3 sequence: CASSYNGGTQYF. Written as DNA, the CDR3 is TGTGCCAGCAGTTACAACGGGGGGACCCAGTACTTC.

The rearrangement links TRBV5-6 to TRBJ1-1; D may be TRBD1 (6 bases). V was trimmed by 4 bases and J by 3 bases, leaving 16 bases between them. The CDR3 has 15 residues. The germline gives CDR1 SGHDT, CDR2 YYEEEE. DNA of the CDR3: TGTGCCAGCAGCCATGCCCGGGGGGGGCACACTGAAGCTTTCTTT. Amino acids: CASSHARGGHTEAFF.

The CDR3, as DNA: TGTGCCAGCAGGTATATGGGACAAGCGAGCTCCTACAATGAGCAGTTCTTC. Amino acids: CASRYMGQASSYNEQFF. The V gene is TRBV27, the J gene TRBJ2-1; possible D gene TRBD1, 6 bases. The CDR3 contains 17 residues. Per the germline V gene, CDR1 is MNHEY and CDR2 is SMNVEV (reference sequence). V was cut by 6 bases and J by 0 bases, with 18 bases left in between.

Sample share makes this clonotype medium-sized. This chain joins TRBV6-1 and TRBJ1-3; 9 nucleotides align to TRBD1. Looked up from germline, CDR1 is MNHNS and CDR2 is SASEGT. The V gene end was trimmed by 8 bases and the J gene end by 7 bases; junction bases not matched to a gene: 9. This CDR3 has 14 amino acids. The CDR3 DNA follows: TGTGCCAGCCTACGGGGACAGGGCAGTAACACCATATATTTT. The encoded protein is CASLRGQGSNTIYF.

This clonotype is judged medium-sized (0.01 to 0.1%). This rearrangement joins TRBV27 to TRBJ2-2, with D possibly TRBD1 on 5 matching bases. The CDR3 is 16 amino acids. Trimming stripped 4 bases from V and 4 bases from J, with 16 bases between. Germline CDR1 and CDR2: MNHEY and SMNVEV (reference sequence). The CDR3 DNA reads TGTGCCAGCAGTTCGCCAGGCTATCAGGGCACCGGGGAGCTGTTTTTT. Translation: CASSSPGYQGTGELFF.

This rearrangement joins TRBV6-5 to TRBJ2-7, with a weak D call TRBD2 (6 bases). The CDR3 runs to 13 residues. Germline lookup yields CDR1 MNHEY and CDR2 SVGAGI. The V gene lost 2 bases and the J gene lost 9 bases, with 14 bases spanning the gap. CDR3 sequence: CASSYEGLTVQYF. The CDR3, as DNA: TGTGCCAGCAGTTACGAGGGACTTACAGTGCAGTACTTC.

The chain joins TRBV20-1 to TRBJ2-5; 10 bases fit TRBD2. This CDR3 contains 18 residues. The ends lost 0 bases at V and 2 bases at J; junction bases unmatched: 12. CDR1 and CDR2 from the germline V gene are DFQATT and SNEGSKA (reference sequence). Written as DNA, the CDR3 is TGCAGTGCTAGAGATTATGGCCTAGCGGGAGTGGAGCAAGAGACCCAGTACTTC. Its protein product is CSARDYGLAGVEQETQYF.

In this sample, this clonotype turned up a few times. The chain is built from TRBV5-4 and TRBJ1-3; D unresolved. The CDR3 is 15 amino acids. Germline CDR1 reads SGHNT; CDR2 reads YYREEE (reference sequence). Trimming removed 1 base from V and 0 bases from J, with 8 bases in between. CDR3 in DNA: TGTGCCAGCAGCTTGATGTCAGTCTCTGGAAACACCATATATTTT. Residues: CASSLMSVSGNTIYF.

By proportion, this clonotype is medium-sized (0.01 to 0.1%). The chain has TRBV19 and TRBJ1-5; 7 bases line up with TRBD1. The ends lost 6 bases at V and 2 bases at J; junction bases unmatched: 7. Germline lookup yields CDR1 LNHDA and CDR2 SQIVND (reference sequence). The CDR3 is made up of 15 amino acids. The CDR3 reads CASRHDREGNQPQHF. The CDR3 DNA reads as TGTGCCAGTAGGCACGACAGGGAAGGCAATCAGCCCCAGCATTTT.

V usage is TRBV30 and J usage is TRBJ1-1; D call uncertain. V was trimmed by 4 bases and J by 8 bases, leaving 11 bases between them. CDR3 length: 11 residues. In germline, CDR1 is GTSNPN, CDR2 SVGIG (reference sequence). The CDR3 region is CAWTVGLEAFF. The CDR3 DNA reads TGTGCCTGGACCGTAGGGCTCGAAGCTTTCTTT.

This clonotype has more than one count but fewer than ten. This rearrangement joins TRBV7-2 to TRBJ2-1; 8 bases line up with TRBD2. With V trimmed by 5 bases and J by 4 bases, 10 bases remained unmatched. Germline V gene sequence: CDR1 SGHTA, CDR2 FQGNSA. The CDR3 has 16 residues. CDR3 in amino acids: CASSPQGAGVYNEQFF. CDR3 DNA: TGTGCCAGCAGCCCCCAAGGAGCGGGGGTATACAATGAGCAGTTCTTC.

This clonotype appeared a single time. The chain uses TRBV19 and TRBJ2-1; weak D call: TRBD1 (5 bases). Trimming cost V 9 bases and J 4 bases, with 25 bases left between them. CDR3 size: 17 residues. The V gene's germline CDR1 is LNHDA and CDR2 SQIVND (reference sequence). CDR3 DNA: TGTGCCAGCAGCTTAGGCCTAGGGGCAGGGTCTTACAATGAGCAGTTCTTC. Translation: CASSLGLGAGSYNEQFF.

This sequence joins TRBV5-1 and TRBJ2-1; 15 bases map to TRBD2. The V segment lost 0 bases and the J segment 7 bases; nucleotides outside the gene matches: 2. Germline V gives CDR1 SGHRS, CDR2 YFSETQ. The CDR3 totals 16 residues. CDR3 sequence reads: CASSLAGTSGGNEQFF. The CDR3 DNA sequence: TGCGCCAGCAGCTTGGCCGGGACTAGCGGGGGGAATGAGCAGTTCTTC.

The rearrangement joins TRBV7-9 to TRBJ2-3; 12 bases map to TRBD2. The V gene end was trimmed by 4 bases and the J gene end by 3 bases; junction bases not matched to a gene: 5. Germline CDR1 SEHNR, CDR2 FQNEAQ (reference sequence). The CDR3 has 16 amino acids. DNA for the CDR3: TGTGCCAGCAGCTCTCAGACTAGCGGGAGAACAGATACGCAGTATTTT. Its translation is CASSSQTSGRTDTQYF.

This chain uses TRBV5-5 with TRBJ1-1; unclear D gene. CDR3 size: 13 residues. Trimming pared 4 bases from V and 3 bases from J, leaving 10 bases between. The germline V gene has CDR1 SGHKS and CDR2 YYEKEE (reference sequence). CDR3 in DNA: TGTGCCAGCAGCACGGAAAGGGACACTGAAGCTTTCTTT. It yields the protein CASSTERDTEAFF.